This TCR beta chain was sequenced in a study of molecular identifiers for immune sequencing clone quantification (dated by TCRdb to about 2018). Looking at the study overall: For a replicate experiment, RNA from roughly 20,000 or 100,000 naive CD8 T cells was divided into five aliquots, of which four were sequenced. This methods study benchmarked molecular-identifier clustering-based TCR repertoire sequencing (MIDCIRS) and TCR RNA copy counting, using CD8 T cells to do so. Beyond this particular receptor, the publication reports: The naive libraries included spiked-in Jurkat TCR RNA (roughly 9 copies' worth), and this RNA is not part of the donor repertoire. The sizes of highly expanded clones could end up underestimated when identical TCR molecules share a barcode. Clones above 20 RNA copies held over 97% of molecules in CMV-specific effector cells but under 1% in naive cells. Modeling gave 3 to 3.5 recovered TCR RNA copies per cell versus about 10 by digital PCR, implying around 30% capture efficiency. When barcode sub-clustering was left out, chimeric consensus sequences inflated TCR diversity, with chimeras reaching as high as 47%. Even against a background of 800,000 to 1,000,000 naive CD8 T cells, spiked-in Jurkat TCR RNA amounting to a single cell's worth was reported to be detectable.

Of note for this clonotype: Its antigen remains unidentified. A much bigger clone sits one base away, suggesting this may be a read error.

Libraries were prepared through PCR. Sequenced using an Illumina HiSeq 4000. Bulk TCR libraries were prepared as previously described, using TCR primers listed in Table S5. The Qiagen AllPrep DNA/RNA kit was used to purify total RNA. Before analysis, reads from multiple sequencing runs of one library were combined. On the authors' methods: Reads were retained only if the reads had an exact TCR constant sequence, and the retained reads were trimmed to 150 nt and grouped according to their 12-nt molecular barcodes. Within each barcode group, reads were sub-clustered at a 15% Levenshtein threshold, and quality-weighted consensus sequences were built per RNA molecule. Non-functional sequences were discarded, and so were lower-count sequences lying one edit away from another sequence. On the basis of fitting two negative binomial distributions, barcode sub-clusters with fewer than 20% of the maximum read count were discarded. The raw public reads went through TCRdb reprocessing: fastp at Q25, MiXCR clone calling, in-frame beta chains kept. Entries are consolidated by CDR3 protein sequence, retaining the most common genes and DNA. The V and J calls here are based on TCRdb, not the publication. The sample table shows about 35,000 distinct CDR3 sequences, and 15% to 20% are seen once. The ten largest clones represent about 1.2% of the sample.

Libraries of naive CD8 T cells were generated from roughly 20,000 to 1,000,000 sorted cells, with 10%, 30% or 50% of the purified RNA used. Naive CD8 T cells were FACS-sorted as CD8+CD4-CCR7+CD45RA+ on a BD FACSAria II into RLT Plus buffer. To test detection sensitivity, Jurkat RNA equivalent to more than 8 TCR copies was spiked into samples of about 17,000-1,100,000 naive CD8 T cells. CD8 T cells were enriched with RosetteSep CD8+ T Cell Enrichment Cocktail and Ficoll-Paque, followed by ACK red cell lysis. Taken from the germline V gene, the CDR1 and CDR2 loops are SQVTM and ANQGSEA. CDR3 length: 13 amino acids, cysteine to phenylalanine. Only the CDR3 region is kept as DNA, spanning 39 bases read in frame from base 1.

The TCR was taken from a human donor in good health. Some libraries in this study had Jurkat cell RNA spiked in. The sequenced material came from naive CD8+ T cells from blood, with Jurkat cell RNA spiked in. The cell subset or site label on this specimen signifies: FACS-sorted CD8+CD4-CCR7+CD45RA+ naive T cells. The chain was built from TRBV29-1 and TRBJ1-5; a tentative D call is TRBD1 (6 bases match). For the CDR3, the sequence is CSVGTASNRPQHF. The DNA sequence reads TGCAGCGTTGGGACAGCTAGCAATCGGCCCCAGCATTTT.